This T cell receptor beta chain was observed in a study of T-cell memory formation after mild COVID-19. TCRdb independently ran MiXCR on the 5' RACE reads; one entry per CDR3 protein. The sample contains 550,000 to 650,000 distinct CDR3 sequences, roughly 17% of which appear only once. Whole-study findings and limits: CD4+ contracting clones lay mainly in CM and EM, CD8+ ones in EMRA. Second-wave clones reaching peak frequency on day 37 lacked confirmed SARS-CoV-2 specificity. There were some responding clones in pre-infection memory, which suggested that cross-reactive memory had joined.

Comments on this clonotype: The target antigen is unknown.

The CDR3 is 15 residues long. J gave up 3 bases and V 3 bases, and 7 bases lay outside the gene matches. From germline, CDR1 is SNHLY and CDR2 FYNNEI. V and J are TRBV2 and TRBJ2-5; 7 positions agree with TRBD2. The sample comprised PBMCs or a T cell subset sorted from them (not recorded which). This receptor was taken from an adult woman who had mild COVID-19 (a few samples of this study predate the infection). Cell type and time point are not known. CDR3: CASSERLAGEETQYF. The CDR3 region has the DNA TGTGCCAGCAGTGAGCGTCTGGCGGGAGAAGAGACCCAGTACTTC.